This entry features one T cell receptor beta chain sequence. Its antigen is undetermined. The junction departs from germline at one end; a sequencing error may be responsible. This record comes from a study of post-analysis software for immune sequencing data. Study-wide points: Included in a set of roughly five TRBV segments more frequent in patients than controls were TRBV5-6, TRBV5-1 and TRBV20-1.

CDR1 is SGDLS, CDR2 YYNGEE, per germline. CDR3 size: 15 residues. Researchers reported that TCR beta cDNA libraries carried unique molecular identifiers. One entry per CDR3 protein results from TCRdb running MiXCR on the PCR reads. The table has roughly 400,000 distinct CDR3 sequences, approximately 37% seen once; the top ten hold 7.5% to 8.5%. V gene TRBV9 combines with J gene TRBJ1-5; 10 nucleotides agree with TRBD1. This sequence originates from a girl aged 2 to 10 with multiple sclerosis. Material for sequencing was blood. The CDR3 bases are TGTGCCAACAGCAGGGACAGGGGAAGCAATCAGCCCCAGCATTTT. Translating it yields CANSRDRGSNQPQHF.